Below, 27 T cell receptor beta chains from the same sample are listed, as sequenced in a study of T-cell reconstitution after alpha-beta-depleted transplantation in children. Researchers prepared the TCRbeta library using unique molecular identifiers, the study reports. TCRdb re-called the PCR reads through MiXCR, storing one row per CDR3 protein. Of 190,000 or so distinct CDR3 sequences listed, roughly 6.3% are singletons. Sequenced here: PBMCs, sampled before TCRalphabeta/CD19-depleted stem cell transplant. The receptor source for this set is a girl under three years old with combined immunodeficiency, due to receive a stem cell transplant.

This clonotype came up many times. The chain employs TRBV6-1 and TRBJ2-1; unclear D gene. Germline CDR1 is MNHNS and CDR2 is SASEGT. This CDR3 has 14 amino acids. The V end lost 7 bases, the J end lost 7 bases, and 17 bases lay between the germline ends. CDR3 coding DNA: TGTGCCAGCACCGTTTGGGGTGGGGAAAATGAGCAGTTCTTC. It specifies CASTVWGGENEQFF.

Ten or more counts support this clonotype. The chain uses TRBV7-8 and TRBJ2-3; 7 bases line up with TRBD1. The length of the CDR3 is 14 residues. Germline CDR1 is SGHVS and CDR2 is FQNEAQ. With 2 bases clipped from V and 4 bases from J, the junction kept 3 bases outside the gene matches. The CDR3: CASSLIGTADTQYF. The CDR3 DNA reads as TGTGCCAGCAGCTTAATTGGGACAGCAGATACGCAGTATTTT.

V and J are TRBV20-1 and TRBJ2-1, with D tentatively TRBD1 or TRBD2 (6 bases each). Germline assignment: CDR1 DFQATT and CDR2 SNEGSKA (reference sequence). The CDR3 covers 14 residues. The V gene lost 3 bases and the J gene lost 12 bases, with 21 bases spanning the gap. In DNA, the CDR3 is TGCAGTGCTAGGCCCTTTACTGTGGGGGGCCCGCAGTTCTTC. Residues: CSARPFTVGGPQFF.

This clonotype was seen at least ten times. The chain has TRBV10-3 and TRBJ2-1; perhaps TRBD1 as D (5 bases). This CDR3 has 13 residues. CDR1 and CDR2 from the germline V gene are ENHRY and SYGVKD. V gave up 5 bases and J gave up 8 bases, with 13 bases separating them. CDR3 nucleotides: TGTGCCATCAGTCCCACAGGTATCGATGAGCAGTTCTTC. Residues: CAISPTGIDEQFF.

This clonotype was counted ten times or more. This CDR3 is CASSQRGLYSYEQYF. The CDR3 region has the DNA TGCGCCAGCAGCCAAAGGGGCCTTTACTCCTACGAGCAGTACTTC. The chain employs TRBV4-1 and TRBJ2-7; a possible D gene is TRBD1 (5 bases). The ends were cut back, 2 bases at V and 0 bases at J, with 11 bases in the middle. The CDR3 consists of 15 residues. CDR1 and CDR2 (germline): MGHRA, YSYEKL.

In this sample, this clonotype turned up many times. The chain's CDR3 is CASSRTGGGDEQYF. The CDR3 nucleotides are TGTGCCAGCAGTAGGACAGGGGGCGGCGACGAGCAGTACTTC. The rearrangement links TRBV6-2 or TRBV6-3 to TRBJ2-7; 11 bases match TRBD1. The CDR3 totals 14 residues. Trimming took 5 bases from V and 5 from J; bases not matched to a gene: 5. Germline CDR1 is MNHEY and CDR2 is SVGEGT.

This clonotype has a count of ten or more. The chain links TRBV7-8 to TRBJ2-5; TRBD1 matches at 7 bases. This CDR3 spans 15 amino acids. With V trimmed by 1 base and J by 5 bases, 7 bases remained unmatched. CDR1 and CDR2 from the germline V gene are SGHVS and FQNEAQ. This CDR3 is CASSLVSGGWETQYF. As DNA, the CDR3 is TGTGCCAGCAGCTTAGTCTCAGGGGGTTGGGAGACCCAGTACTTC.

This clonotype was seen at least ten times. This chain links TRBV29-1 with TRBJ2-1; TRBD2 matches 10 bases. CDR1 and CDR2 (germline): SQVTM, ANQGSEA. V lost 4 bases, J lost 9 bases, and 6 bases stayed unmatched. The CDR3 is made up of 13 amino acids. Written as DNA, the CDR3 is TGCAGCGTTGGGGCTAGCGGGAGAGGTGAGCAGTTCTTC. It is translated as CSVGASGRGEQFF.

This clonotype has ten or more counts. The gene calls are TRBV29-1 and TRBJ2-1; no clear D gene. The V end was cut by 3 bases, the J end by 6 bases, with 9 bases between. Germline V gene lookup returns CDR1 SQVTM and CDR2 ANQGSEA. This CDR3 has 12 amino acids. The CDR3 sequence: CSVDVSINEQFF. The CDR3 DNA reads TGCAGCGTTGACGTCAGTATCAATGAGCAGTTCTTC.

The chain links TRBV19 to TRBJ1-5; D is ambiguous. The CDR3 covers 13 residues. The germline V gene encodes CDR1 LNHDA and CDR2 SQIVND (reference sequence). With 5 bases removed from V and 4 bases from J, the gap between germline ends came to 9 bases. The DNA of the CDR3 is TGTGCCAGTAGTCTCCCTCAAAATCAGCCCCAGCATTTT. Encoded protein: CASSLPQNQPQHF.

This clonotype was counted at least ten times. The CDR3 DNA sequence: TGCAGTGCTAGAGATTTAGGGGATCTTACCTGGGAACCCTACAATGAGCAGTTCTTC. As protein: CSARDLGDLTWEPYNEQFF. The chain carries TRBV20-1 and TRBJ2-1, with D perhaps TRBD1 (5 bases). Germline loops: CDR1 DFQATT, CDR2 SNEGSKA (reference sequence). The CDR3 runs to 19 residues. The V and J ends lost 0 bases and 2 bases respectively, with 23 bases between them.

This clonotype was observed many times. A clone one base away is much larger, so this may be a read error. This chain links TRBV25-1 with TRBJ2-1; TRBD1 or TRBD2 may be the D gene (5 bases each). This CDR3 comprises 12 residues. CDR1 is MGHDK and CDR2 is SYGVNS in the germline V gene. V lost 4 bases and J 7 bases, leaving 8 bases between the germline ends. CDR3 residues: CASSVWGNEQFF. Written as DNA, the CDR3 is TGTGCCAGCAGTGTCTGGGGGAATGAGCAGTTCTTC.

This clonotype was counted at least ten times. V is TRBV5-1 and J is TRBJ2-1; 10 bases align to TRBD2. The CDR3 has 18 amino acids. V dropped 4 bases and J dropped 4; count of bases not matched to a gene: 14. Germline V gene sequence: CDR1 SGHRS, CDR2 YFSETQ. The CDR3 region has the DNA TGCGCCAGCAGCCTGCCCGGACTAGCGGTTCAATTATACAATGAGCAGTTCTTC. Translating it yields CASSLPGLAVQLYNEQFF.

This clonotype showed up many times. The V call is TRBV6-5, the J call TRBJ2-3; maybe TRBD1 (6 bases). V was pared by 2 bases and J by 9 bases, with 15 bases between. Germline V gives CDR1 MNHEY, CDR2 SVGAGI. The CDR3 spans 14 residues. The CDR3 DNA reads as TGTGCCAGCAGTTACGAGGGGGAACGGACCACGCAGTATTTT. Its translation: CASSYEGERTTQYF.

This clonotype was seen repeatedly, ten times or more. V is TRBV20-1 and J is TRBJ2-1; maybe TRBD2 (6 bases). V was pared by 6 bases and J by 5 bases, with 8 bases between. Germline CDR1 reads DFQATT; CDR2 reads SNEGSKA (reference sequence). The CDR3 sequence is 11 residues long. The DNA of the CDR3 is TGCAGTGCGGGAGGAAACAATGAGCAGTTCTTC. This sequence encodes CSAGGNNEQFF.

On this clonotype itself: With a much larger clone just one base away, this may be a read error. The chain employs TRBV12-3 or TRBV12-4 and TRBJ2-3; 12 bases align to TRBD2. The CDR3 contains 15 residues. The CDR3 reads CTSRLAGDGTDTQYF. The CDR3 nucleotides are TGTACCAGCAGACTAGCGGGGGATGGCACAGATACGCAGTATTTT.

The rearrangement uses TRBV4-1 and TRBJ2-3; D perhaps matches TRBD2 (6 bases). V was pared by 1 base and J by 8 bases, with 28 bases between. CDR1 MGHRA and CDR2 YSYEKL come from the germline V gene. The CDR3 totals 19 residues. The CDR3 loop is CASSQVIWGLGIPRGTQYF. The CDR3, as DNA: TGCGCCAGCAGCCAAGTTATTTGGGGACTTGGAATTCCCCGGGGTACGCAGTATTTT.

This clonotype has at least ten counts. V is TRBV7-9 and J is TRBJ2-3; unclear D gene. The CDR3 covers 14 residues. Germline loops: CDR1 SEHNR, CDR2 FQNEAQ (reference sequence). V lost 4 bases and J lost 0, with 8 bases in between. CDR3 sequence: CASSYSASTDTQYF. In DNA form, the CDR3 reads TGTGCCAGCAGCTATTCTGCGAGCACAGATACGCAGTATTTT.

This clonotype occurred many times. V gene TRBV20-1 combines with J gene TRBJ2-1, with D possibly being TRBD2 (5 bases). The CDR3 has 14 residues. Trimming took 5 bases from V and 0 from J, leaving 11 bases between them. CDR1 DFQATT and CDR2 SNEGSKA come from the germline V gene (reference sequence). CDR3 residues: CSAPMGSSYNEQFF. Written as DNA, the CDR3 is TGCAGTGCTCCCATGGGGAGCTCCTACAATGAGCAGTTCTTC.

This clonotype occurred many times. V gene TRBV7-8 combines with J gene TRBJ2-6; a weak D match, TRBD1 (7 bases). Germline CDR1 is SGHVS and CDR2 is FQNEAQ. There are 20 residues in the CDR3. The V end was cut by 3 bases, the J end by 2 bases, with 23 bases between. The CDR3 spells CASSFGPAGQYFAGANVLTF. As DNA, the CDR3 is TGTGCCAGCAGCTTCGGACCTGCGGGACAGTATTTTGCTGGGGCCAACGTCCTGACTTTC.

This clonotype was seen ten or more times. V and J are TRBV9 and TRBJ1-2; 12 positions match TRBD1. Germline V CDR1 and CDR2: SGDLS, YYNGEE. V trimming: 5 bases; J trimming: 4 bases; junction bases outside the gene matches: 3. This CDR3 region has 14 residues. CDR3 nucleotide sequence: TGTGCCAGCAGGGGGACAGGGGGCCTCTATGGCTACACCTTC. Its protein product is CASRGTGGLYGYTF.

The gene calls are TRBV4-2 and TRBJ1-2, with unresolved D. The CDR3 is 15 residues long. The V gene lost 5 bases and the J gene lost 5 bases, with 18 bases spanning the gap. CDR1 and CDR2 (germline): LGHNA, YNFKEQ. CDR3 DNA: TGTGCCAGCAGCTCCTCGGCGGGCTTTTGGTATGGCTACACCTTC. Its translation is CASSSSAGFWYGYTF.

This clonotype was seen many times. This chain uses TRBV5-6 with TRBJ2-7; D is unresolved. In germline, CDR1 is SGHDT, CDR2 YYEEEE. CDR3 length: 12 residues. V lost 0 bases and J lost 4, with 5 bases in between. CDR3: CASSLDYYEQYF. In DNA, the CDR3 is TGTGCCAGCAGCTTGGATTATTACGAGCAGTACTTC. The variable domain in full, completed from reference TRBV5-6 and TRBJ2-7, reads DAGVTQSPTHLIKTRGQQVTLRCSPKSGHDTVSWYQQALGQGPQFIFQYYEEEERQRGNFPDRFSGHQFPNYSSELNVNALLLGDSALYLCASSLDYYEQYFGPGTRLTVT.

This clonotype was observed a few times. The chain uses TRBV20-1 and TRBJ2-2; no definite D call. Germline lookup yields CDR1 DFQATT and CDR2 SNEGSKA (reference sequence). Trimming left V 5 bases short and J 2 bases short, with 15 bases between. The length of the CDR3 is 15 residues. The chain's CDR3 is CSAPPEGLNTGELFF. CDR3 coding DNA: TGCAGTGCTCCCCCTGAAGGCTTAAACACCGGGGAGCTGTTTTTT.

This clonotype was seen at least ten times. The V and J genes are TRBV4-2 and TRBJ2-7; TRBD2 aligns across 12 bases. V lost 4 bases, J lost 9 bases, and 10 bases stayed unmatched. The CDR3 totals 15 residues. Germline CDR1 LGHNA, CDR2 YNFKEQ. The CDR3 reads CASSLRTSGKVGQYF. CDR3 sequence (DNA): TGTGCCAGCAGCCTCCGGACTAGCGGGAAGGTAGGGCAGTACTTC.

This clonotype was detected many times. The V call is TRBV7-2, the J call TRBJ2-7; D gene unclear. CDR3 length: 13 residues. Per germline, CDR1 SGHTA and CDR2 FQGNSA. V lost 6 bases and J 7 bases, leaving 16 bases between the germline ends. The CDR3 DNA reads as TGTGCCAGCAGGGCAGCCGGAACGTATGAGCAGTACTTC. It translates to CASRAAGTYEQYF.

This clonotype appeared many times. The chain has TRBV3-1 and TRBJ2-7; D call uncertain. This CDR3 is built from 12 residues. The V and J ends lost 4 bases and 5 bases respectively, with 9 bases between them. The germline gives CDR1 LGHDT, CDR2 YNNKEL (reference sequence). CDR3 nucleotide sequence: TGTGCCAGCAGCCTTTTGGCTCACGAGCAGTACTTC. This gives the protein CASSLLAHEQYF.